This T cell receptor beta chain was captured by sequencing in a study of blood T cells in healthy people across ages. The wider study: Template switching retrieved approximately one barcoded beta molecule for each two T cells. Study-level findings and limits: The donors' CMV status was not determined, possibly confounding changes in expanded clonotypes.

The use of a sample-barcoded 5' primer and a J-beta primer mix characterized a second PCR of roughly 6 to 11 cycles. With 12 random nucleotides, a template-switch adaptor tagged each individual cDNA molecule. All samples gave at least 2.5 million CDR3-containing paired-end reads. Using its own MiXCR run on the 5' RACE reads, TCRdb lists one record per CDR3 protein. The profile shows about 900,000 distinct CDR3 sequences, around 68% of them singletons. Worth noting for this clonotype: The antigen remains unidentified.

The CDR3 runs 16 residues. J gave up 4 bases and V 0 bases, and 8 bases lay outside the gene matches. Per germline, CDR1 SGHAT and CDR2 FQNNGV. The sequence came from a man aged 30 to 45 in good health. This sequence joins TRBV11-2 and TRBJ2-7; TRBD1 agrees at 8 bases. Sequences were obtained from blood. The CDR3 DNA reads as TGTGCCAGCAGCTTAGAGCCCGGGACAGGCTTGTACGAGCAGTACTTC. Translated, it gives CASSLEPGTGLYEQYF. The whole variable domain, remainder taken from reference TRBV11-2 and TRBJ2-7, is EAGVAQSPRYKIIEKRQSVAFWCNPISGHATLYWYQQILGQGPKLLIQFQNNGVVDDSQLPKDRFSAERLKGVDSTLKIQPAKLEDSAVYLCASSLEPGTGLYEQYFGPGTRLTVT.